This is a list of T cell receptor beta chains from one sample in a study of T-cell reconstitution after alpha-beta-depleted transplantation in children. A single record per CDR3 protein comes from TCRdb applying MiXCR to the PCR reads. The data hold hundreds of thousands of distinct CDR3 sequences, with roughly 15% observed a single time. Sequenced material: PBMCs, mostly from graft donor cells, taken 360 days after TCRalphabeta/CD19-depleted stem cell transplant. These receptors were taken from a male patient aged 10 to 17 who had a stem cell transplant for acute lymphoblastic leukemia, so the T cells may come from the graft donor. Both conserved end residues are part of each CDR3. The D gene is left open where the match is weak. Not every row has a clone size; where given, it reads once, few, many or a size class.

TGTGCCAGCAGATACCTGGACAGCTCAGATACGCAGTATTTT CASRYLDSSDTQYF TRBV27 few . TRBJ2-3
TGTGCCAGCAGCTTAAGACTGACAGGTCCCACAGATACGCAGTATTTT CASSLRLTGPTDTQYF TRBV7-3 few . TRBJ2-3
TGTGCCACCAGCATAGCCGAAAGACTCACAGATACGCAGTATTTT CATSIAERLTDTQYF TRBV15 . . TRBJ2-3
TGTGCCAGCAGCTTAAGCGGGTACTCCTACAATGAGCAGTTCTTC CASSLSGYSYNEQFF TRBV2 many . TRBJ2-1
TGTGCCAGCAGCCCATATCCGGGGGTTGGGCCCAACCCTGAAGCTTTCTTT CASSPYPGVGPNPEAFF TRBV3-1 few . TRBJ1-1
TGTGCCAGCAGCTTAGATACAAGACTAGCGGGAGGTGAGACGCAGTATTTT CASSLDTRLAGGETQYF TRBV11-2 few TRBD2 TRBJ2-3
TGTGCCAGCGCTGACAGGGTGATCACTGAAGCTTTCTTT CASADRVITEAFF TRBV19 . TRBD1 TRBJ1-1
TGTGCCAGCAGGCGCCACTACAGGGACTATGGCTACACCTTC CASRRHYRDYGYTF TRBV12-3/TRBV12-4 . . TRBJ1-2
TGCGCCAGCAGCTTGGACGGCCGAGGCGAGCAGTACTTC CASSLDGRGEQYF TRBV5-1 once . TRBJ2-7
TGCGCCAGCCGAGACTCACAGGGGCTCACCGGGGAGCTGTTTTTT CASRDSQGLTGELFF TRBV5-1 . TRBD1 TRBJ2-2
TGTGCCAGCAGGCTGACTAGCGGGCCCTCCTACAATGAGCAGTTCTTC CASRLTSGPSYNEQFF TRBV3-1 few TRBD2 TRBJ2-1
TGTGCCAGCAGCCCCAGACTAGCGGGAGGGCTAGGGCGAGAGCAGTTCTTC CASSPRLAGGLGREQFF TRBV12-3/TRBV12-4 many TRBD2 TRBJ2-1
TGTGCCAGCAGTTTATCCCAGGGACAGGGGCTCTACGAGCAGTACTTC CASSLSQGQGLYEQYF TRBV27 few TRBD1 TRBJ2-7
TGTGCCAGCAGCCTAGCCGGACCGACAGGGCTCGAGCAGTACTTC CASSLAGPTGLEQYF TRBV12-3/TRBV12-4 . TRBD1 TRBJ2-7
TGTGCCAGCAGCGGACTTAAGAACCCTCTTAACCCAGATACGCAGTATTTT CASSGLKNPLNPDTQYF TRBV9 many . TRBJ2-3
TGCGCCAGCAGCTTGGGCGGCGGGAGATCCTACGAGCAGTACTTC CASSLGGGRSYEQYF TRBV5-1 . TRBD2 TRBJ2-7
TGCAGTGCTAGAGATCCAGCGGGAGGGGGGAATGAGCAGTTCTTC CSARDPAGGGNEQFF TRBV20-1 few TRBD2 TRBJ2-1
TGTGCCAGCAGCTCCTTATCCTTCGGCCCATTTCCCGGGGAGCTGTTTTTT CASSSLSFGPFPGELFF TRBV9 . . TRBJ2-2
TGCGCCAGCAGCACCCCGGGGAGTGAGCAGTTCTTC CASSTPGSEQFF TRBV10-1 . . TRBJ2-1
TGTGCCAGCAGCCAAGATTGGGCGAGCGGGAGCGGAGAGACCCAGTACTTC CASSQDWASGSGETQYF TRBV3-1 few TRBD2 TRBJ2-5
TGCGCCAGCAGCTTCCCTCTTGCGATGGGGGGGCAGGGTGAGCAGTACTTC CASSFPLAMGGQGEQYF TRBV5-1 . . TRBJ2-7
TGCGCCAGCAGCTTGTACCCGGGACTAGCGGACACCGGGGAGCTGTTTTTT CASSLYPGLADTGELFF TRBV5-1 . TRBD2 TRBJ2-2
TGTGCCAGCAGGCGACCGGGACAGTCAAAGGATAATTCACCCCTCCACTTT CASRRPGQSKDNSPLHF TRBV12-3/TRBV12-4 few TRBD1 TRBJ1-6
TGTGCCAGCAGTTTAACCCCCGGGCTAGCGGGAGACGAGCAGTACTTC CASSLTPGLAGDEQYF TRBV12-3/TRBV12-4 . TRBD2 TRBJ2-7
TGTGCCAGTCGGCGGCGGGAGTTGTATCAAGAGACCCAGTACTTC CASRRRELYQETQYF TRBV2 many TRBD2 TRBJ2-5
TGCGCCAGCAGCTTGGCCGGCTCTAACTATGGCTACACCTTC CASSLAGSNYGYTF TRBV5-1 many . TRBJ1-2
TGCGCCAGCAGCCAACAGCGGGAGAACCCCTACGAGCAGTACTTC CASSQQRENPYEQYF TRBV4-1 few TRBD2 TRBJ2-7
TGTGCCAGCAGCTCCCGGCTCCAGCCCCAGCATTTT CASSSRLQPQHF TRBV7-9 . . TRBJ1-5